This T cell receptor (beta chain) was obtained from a study of blood T cell repertoires in COVID-19 (dated by TCRdb to between 2020 and 2021). Notes on the research overall: Samples covering the acute and convalescent phases of COVID-19 were provided by collaborators in the United States, Italy and Spain. The prospective study material was composed of cDNA or gDNA derived from T cells, B-cell-depleted T cells, or PBMCs. The dataset comprised deeply sampled blood TCRbeta repertoires from subjects exposed to, actively infected with, or recovered from COVID-19. The repertoires were released in a freely available public database meant as a resource for research on the immune response to SARS-CoV-2. The samples were drawn from two sources: the first 160 participants of the ongoing ImmuneRACE study, and some 1,300 subjects contributed by 6 global collaborators. A de-identified subject ID, COVID-19 status, age in years and sex were almost always included in the sample metadata. Where available, HLA class I and class II types were obtained from metadata supplied by the sample provider rather than from assay-based typing.

Each collaborating institution followed its own protocols to collect whole blood in K2EDTA tubes. For TCRbeta analysis, collaborators shipped samples in one of three forms: frozen whole blood, isolated PBMCs, or DNA extracted from either of those sample types. General study outcomes and caveats: How much clinical and demographic metadata was included differed by source and by participant, and the metadata was provided uncurated.

About this clone: There is no known antigen for this receptor. Per-base quality was not reported, and no clone a single base away is much larger than it.

TCRbeta CDR3 regions were amplified from genomic DNA using the immunoSEQ Assay, a bias-controlled multiplex PCR. The original methods were these. Nucleated cell counts per sample were estimated from amplification of reference gene primers within the assay. To quantify the absolute abundance of each unique TCRbeta CDR3 rearrangement, sequence reads were collapsed and filtered. For each sample, productive Simpson clonality was calculated as the square root of Simpson's diversity index over productive rearrangements. Imported from immuneACCESS, the table was reduced by TCRdb to in-frame sequences with V and J called. These copies leave out some clones; in studies compared against another copy, an unresolved V gene accounts for under half, and the cause of the remainder is not known. The V and J calls and the clone size are those of that table, but D and trimming were determined from the DNA. For this sample the table gives about 210,000 clones, of which around four fifths were detected only once. Jointly, the top ten make up 2.5% to 3.5% of the sample.

Taken from the germline V gene (reference sequence), the CDR1 and CDR2 loops are LNHNV and YYDKDF. Deletion took 5 bases off V and 0 bases off J, with a span of 13 bases between the germline ends. From the cysteine up to the phenylalanine, the CDR3 has a length of 15 residues. Only the CDR3 DNA is retained, 45 bases long and in frame from the first base. This receptor was taken from a man aged 45-65 years with active or convalescent COVID-19. The rearrangement joined TRBV15 to TRBJ1-2, and the D gene may be TRBD1, 6 bases matching. The sequenced sample was peripheral blood. The CDR3 protein is CATSRPDSPNYGYTF. Here is the DNA: TGTGCCACCAGCCGACCGGACAGTCCTAACTATGGCTACACCTTC.